The clone carrying this T cell receptor beta chain was detected a few times. The target antigen is unknown. TCRdb's table, derived via immunoSEQ multiplex PCR, lists solely in-frame clones and lacks some. The sample lists some 410,000 clones; about 92% were seen once. Noted treatment: some 20 received Ad26.COV2.S at low or high dose, single or two shots; a few received placebo; per-sample allocation not given. Specimen acquisition occurred on day 63 following the initial vaccine or placebo injection. This Boston cohort included adults aged 18-55 years. The sample is drawn from a study of Ad26.COV2.S vaccination and SARS-CoV-2 variants. General study findings and limits: Those who received vaccine or placebo ended up with similar non-spike TCR breadth.

V lost 3 bases and J 5 bases, leaving 10 bases between the germline ends. The CDR3 loop spans 13 amino acids. Germline CDR1 is SNHLY and CDR2 is FYNNEI. Here the sequenced sample was peripheral blood, taken in a trial of Ad26.COV2.S vaccine versus placebo. This rearrangement joins TRBV2 to TRBJ1-2; D gene ambiguous. The receptor was derived from a person aged 18-60 years who received the Ad26.COV2.S COVID-19 vaccine or a placebo. In nucleotides, the CDR3 is TGTGCCAGCAGTGAGGGCCTCCGGTATGGCTACACCTTC. Its translation: CASSEGLRYGYTF. The full variable domain, its missing parts supplied by reference TRBV2 and TRBJ1-2, is EPEVTQTPSHQVTQMGQEVILRCVPISNHLYFYWYRQILGQKVEFLVSFYNNEISEKSEIFDDQFSVERPDGSNFTLKIRSTKLEDSAMYFCASSEGLRYGYTFGSGTRLTVV.